This T cell receptor (beta chain) was identified during a study of response to subunit inactivated influenza vaccine. Concerning this clonotype: Its matching antigen is unknown.

General observations from the study: Seasonal influenza vaccination, on each occasion, was suggested by the authors to recruit few new T cells.

One entry per CDR3 protein results from TCRdb running MiXCR on the RT-PCR reads. Altogether about 480,000 distinct CDR3 sequences are present, less than 30% being singletons, with the ten largest covering 1.9%. Source: CD4+ T cells sorted from PBMCs, taken less than 6 days after vaccination. This sequence originates from a middle-aged man who received an inactivated influenza vaccine.

In DNA form, the CDR3 reads TGTGCCAGCAGCGTCGGACAGGAGAGCTCCTACAATGAGCAGTTCTTC. This gives the protein CASSVGQESSYNEQFF. The V and J genes are TRBV9 and TRBJ2-1, with 7 bases fitting TRBD1. The V segment lost 2 bases and the J segment 0 bases; nucleotides outside the gene matches: 5. Germline CDR1 and CDR2: SGDLS and YYNGEE. This CDR3 has 16 residues.